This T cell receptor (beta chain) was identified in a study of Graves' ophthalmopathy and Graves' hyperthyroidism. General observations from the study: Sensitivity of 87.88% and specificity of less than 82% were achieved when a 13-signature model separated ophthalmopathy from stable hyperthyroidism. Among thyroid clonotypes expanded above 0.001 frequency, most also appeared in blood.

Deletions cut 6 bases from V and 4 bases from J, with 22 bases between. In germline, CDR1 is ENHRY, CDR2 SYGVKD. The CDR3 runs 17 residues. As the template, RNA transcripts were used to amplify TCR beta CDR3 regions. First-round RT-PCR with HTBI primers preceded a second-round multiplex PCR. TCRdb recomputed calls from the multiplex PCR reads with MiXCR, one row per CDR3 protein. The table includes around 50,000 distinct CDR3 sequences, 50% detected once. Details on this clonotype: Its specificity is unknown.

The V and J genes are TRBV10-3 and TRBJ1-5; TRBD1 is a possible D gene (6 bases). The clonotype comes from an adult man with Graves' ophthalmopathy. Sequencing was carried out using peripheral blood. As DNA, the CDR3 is TGTGCCATCAGCCTAGGGGGTGCGCGCCAACTTAATCAGCCCCAGCATTTT. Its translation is CAISLGGARQLNQPQHF.